This TCR beta chain was observed in a study of shared clonotypes between healthy human individuals. Per the original data handling: ImmunoSEQ supplied junction-only sequences lacking quality scores, so filtering was different. Clones were sequenced by immunoSEQ multiplex PCR, and TCRdb holds only the in-frame ones, with some missing. The DNA gave D and trimming, while V, J and clone size come from that table. The sample has about 2 million clones; 90% to 95% are singletons. Healthy HIV-negative adults with no recent acute infections or vaccinations were recruited as donors. This clone was seen ten or more times. The receptor comes from a young man in good health. Sequencing was carried out using naive CD4+ T cells sorted from blood. Subset in this sample: CD45RA+ positively selected.

The CDR3 nucleotides read TGTGCCAGCAGCCAAGATAATTCACCCCTCCACTTT. It translates to CASSQDNSPLHF. The chain employs TRBV14 and TRBJ1-6; D unclear. Germline lookup yields CDR1 SGHDN and CDR2 FVKESK. With 0 bases removed from V and 6 bases from J, the gap between germline ends came to 0 bases. The CDR3 runs 12 residues.